The 5 T cell receptor beta chains listed next were all sequenced from one sample in a study of Ad26.COV2.S vaccination and SARS-CoV-2 variants. The assay was immunoSEQ multiplex PCR, and TCRdb's table has in-frame clones only and misses some. The repertoire consists of 380,000 or so clones, with about four fifths occurring once and the leading ten covering about 7.4%. Treatment reported: about 20 received Ad26.COV2.S at low or high dose, single or two shots; several received placebo; per-sample allocation not given. At day 63 after the first vaccine or placebo injection, samples were drawn. Material: peripheral blood, obtained in a trial of Ad26.COV2.S vaccine versus placebo. The origin of the receptors is a person between 18 and 60 years old who received the Ad26.COV2.S COVID-19 vaccine or a placebo.

The chain has TRBV19 and TRBJ1-5; D remains unclear. The CDR3 sequence is 14 residues long. CDR1 and CDR2 from the germline V gene are LNHDA and SQIVND (reference sequence). Trimming removed 7 bases from V and 6 bases from J, with 16 bases in between. CDR3 amino acids: CASTPSGSGQPQHF. CDR3 in DNA: TGTGCCAGTACCCCTTCAGGAAGTGGTCAGCCCCAGCATTTT. Based on the CDR3 plus reference TRBV19 and TRBJ1-5, the full variable domain is DGGITQSPKYLFRKEGQNVTLSCEQNLNHDAMYWYRQDPGQGLRLIYYSQIVNDFQKGDIAEGYSVSREKKESFPLTVTSAQKNPTAFYLCASTPSGSGQPQHFGDGTRLSIL.

V and J are TRBV9 and TRBJ1-2; 8 bases are a match to TRBD1. V shed 3 bases and J 3 bases; nucleotides not matched to a gene: 4. Germline CDR1 reads SGDLS; CDR2 reads YYNGEE. This CDR3 is 14 amino acids long. The CDR3 here is CASSATGEYYGYTF. CDR3 bases: TGTGCCAGCAGCGCGACAGGGGAGTACTATGGCTACACCTTC.

V is TRBV2 and J is TRBJ2-1, with TRBD2 as a possible D gene (6 bases). The germline V gene has CDR1 SNHLY and CDR2 FYNNEI. V lost 6 bases, J lost 2 bases, and 14 bases lay in between. This CDR3 contains 15 residues. The CDR3 region has the DNA TGTGCCAGCAGCCTGAGCGGGCCCCCCTACAATGAGCAGTTCTTC. Translation gives CASSLSGPPYNEQFF.

The rearrangement joins TRBV2 to TRBJ1-3; D is uncertain. V lost 1 base and J 1 base, leaving 2 bases between the germline ends. The V gene's germline CDR1 is SNHLY and CDR2 FYNNEI. CDR3 length: 13 residues. CDR3 nucleotides: TGTGCCAGCAGTGAAGAGTCTGGAAACACCATATATTTT. Translated, it gives CASSEESGNTIYF.

The chain recombines TRBV14 with TRBJ1-4; D not resolved. Germline loops: CDR1 SGHDN, CDR2 FVKESK. The V gene lost 0 bases and the J gene lost 1 base, with 12 bases spanning the gap. CDR3 length: 17 residues. CDR3 sequence (DNA): TGTGCCAGCAGCCAAGATGGCCCGCAGCTAACTAATGAAAAACTGTTTTTT. Its translation: CASSQDGPQLTNEKLFF.